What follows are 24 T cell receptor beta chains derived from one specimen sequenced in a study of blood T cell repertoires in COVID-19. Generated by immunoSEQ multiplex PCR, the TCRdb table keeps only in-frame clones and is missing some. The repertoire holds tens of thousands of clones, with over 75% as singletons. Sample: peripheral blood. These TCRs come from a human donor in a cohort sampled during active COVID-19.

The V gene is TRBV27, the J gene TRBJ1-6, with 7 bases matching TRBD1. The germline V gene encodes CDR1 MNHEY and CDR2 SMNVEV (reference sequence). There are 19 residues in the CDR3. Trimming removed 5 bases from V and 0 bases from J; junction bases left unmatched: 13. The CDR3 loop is CASSLTRPGQSSYNSPLHF. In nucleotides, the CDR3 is TGTGCCAGCAGTCTTACCCGACCGGGACAGAGCTCCTATAATTCACCCCTCCACTTT.

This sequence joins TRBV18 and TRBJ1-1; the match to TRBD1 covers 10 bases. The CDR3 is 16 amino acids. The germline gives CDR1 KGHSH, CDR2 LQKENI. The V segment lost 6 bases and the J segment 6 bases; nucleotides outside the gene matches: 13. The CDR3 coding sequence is TGTGCCAGCTCGCAACGACAGGGGGCAGGTATCGCTGAAGCTTTCTTT. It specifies CASSQRQGAGIAEAFF.

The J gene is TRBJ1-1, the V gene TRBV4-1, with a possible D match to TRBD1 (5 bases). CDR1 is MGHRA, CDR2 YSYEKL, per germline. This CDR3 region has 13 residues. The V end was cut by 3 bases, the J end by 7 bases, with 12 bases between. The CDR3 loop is CASSHLGTFEAFF. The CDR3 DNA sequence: TGCGCCAGCAGCCACCTGGGGACTTTTGAAGCTTTCTTT.

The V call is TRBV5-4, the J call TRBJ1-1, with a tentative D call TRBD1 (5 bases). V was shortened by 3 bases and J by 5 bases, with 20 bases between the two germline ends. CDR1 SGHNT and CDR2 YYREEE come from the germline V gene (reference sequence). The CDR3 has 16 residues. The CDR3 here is CASSSGGGYSRTEAFF. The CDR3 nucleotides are TGTGCCAGCAGCTCTGGGGGGGGATACTCGCGAACTGAAGCTTTCTTT.

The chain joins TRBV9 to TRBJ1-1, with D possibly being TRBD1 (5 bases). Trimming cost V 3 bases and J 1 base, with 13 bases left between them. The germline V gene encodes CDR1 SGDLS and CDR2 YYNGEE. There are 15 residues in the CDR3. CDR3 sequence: CASSAQEIGNTEAFF. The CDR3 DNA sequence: TGTGCCAGCAGCGCACAGGAAATTGGGAACACTGAAGCTTTCTTT.

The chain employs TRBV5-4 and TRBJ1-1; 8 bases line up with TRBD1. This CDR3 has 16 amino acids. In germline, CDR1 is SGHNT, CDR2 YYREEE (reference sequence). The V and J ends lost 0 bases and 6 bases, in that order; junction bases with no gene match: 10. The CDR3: CASSLAQGARSAEAFF. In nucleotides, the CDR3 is TGTGCCAGCAGCTTGGCCCAGGGGGCGCGATCGGCTGAAGCTTTCTTT.

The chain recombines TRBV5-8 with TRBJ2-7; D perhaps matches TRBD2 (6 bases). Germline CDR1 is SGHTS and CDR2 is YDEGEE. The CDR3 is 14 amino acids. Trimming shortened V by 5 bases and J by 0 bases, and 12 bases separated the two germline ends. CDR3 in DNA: TGTGCCAGCAGGGAGGAGGGACGCTCCTACGAGCAGTACTTC. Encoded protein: CASREEGRSYEQYF.

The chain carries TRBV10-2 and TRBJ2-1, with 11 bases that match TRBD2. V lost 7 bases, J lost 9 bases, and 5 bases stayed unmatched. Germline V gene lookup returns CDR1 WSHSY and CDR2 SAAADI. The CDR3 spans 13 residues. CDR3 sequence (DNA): TGCGCCAGCATACCTAGCGGGGGGATTGAGCAGTTCTTC. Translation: CASIPSGGIEQFF.

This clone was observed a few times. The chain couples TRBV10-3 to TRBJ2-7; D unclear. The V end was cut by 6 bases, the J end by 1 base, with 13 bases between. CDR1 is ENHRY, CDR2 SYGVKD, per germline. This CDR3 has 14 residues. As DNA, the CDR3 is TGTGCCATCAGCGAGCCTCGGGTGTCCTACGAGCAGTACTTC. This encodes CAISEPRVSYEQYF.

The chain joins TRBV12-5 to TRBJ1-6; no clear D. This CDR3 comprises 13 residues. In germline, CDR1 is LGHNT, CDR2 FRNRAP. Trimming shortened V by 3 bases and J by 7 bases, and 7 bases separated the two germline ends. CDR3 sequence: CASGLIQNSPLHF. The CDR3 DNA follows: TGTGCTAGTGGTTTAATCCAGAATTCACCCCTCCACTTT.

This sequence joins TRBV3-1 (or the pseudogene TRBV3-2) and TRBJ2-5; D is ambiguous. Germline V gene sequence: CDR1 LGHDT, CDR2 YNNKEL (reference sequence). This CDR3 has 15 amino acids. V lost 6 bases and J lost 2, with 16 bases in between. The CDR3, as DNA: TGTGCCAGCAGTTTCGACACGCTAAGGCAAGAGACCCAGTACTTC. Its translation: CASSFDTLRQETQYF.

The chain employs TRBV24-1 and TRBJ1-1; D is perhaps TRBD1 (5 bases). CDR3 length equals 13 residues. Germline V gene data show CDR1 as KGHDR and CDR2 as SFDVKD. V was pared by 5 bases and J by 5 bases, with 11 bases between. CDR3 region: CATSAHGGTEAFF. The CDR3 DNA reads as TGTGCCACCAGTGCCCATGGGGGGACTGAAGCTTTCTTT.

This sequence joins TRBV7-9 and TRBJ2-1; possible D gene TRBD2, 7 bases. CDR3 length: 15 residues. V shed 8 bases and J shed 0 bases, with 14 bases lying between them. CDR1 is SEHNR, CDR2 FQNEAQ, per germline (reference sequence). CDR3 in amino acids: CASGRGGSSYNEQFF. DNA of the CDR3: TGTGCCAGCGGAAGGGGGGGGAGCTCCTACAATGAGCAGTTCTTC.

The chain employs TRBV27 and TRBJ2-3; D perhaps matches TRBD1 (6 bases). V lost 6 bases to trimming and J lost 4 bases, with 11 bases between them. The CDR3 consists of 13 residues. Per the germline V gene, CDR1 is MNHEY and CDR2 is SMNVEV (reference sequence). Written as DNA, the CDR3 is TGTGCCAGCAGCTATACAGGGTCAGATACGCAGTATTTT. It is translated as CASSYTGSDTQYF.

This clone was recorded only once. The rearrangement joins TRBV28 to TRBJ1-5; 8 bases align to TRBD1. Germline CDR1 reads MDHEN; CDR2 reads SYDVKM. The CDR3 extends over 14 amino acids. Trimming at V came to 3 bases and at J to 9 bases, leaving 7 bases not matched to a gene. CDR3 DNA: TGTGCCAGCAGTTTGAAACAGGGGGTTTCGCCCCAGCATTTT. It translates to CASSLKQGVSPQHF.

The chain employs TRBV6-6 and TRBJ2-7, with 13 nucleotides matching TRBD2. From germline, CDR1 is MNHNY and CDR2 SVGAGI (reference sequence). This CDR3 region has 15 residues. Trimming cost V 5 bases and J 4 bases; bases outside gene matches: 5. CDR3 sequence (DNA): TGTGCCAGCAGTCCGGGACTAGCGGGGCTTTACGAGCAGTACTTC. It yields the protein CASSPGLAGLYEQYF.

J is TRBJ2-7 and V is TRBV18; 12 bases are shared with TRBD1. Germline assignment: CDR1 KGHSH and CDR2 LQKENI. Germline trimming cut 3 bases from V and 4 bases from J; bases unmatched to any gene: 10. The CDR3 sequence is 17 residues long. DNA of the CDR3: TGTGCCAGCTCACCGACAAAACCGGGACAGGGGGCTTACGAGCAGTACTTC. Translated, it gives CASSPTKPGQGAYEQYF.

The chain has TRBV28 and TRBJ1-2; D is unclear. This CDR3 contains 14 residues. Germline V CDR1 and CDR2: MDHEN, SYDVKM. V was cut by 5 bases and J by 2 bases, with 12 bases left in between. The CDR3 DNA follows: TGTGCCAGCAGTACAGTAAATTTAAACTATGGCTACACCTTC. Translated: CASSTVNLNYGYTF.

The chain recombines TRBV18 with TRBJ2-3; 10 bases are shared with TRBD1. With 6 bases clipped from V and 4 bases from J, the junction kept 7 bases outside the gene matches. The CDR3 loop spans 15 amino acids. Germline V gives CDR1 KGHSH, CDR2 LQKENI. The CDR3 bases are TGTGCCAGCTCCACCCTGGGACAGGGGCCAGATACGCAGTATTTT. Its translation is CASSTLGQGPDTQYF. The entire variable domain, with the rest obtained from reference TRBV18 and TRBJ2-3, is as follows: NAGVMQNPRHLVRRRGQEARLRCSPMKGHSHVYWYRQLPEEGLKFMVYLQKENIIDESGMPKERFSAEFPKEGPSILRIQQVVRGDSAAYFCASSTLGQGPDTQYFGPGTRLTVL.

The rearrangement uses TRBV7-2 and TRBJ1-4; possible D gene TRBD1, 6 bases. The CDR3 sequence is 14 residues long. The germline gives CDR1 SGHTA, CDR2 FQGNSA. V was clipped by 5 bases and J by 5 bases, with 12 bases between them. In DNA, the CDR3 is TGTGCCAGCAGCCCACAGGGCCCAAATGAAAAACTGTTTTTT. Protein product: CASSPQGPNEKLFF.

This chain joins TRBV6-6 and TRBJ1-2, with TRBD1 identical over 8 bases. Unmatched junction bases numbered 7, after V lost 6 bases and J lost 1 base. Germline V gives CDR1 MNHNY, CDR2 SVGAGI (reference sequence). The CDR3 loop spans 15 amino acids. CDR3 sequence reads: CASRPGTGLNYGYTF. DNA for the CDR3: TGTGCCAGCAGGCCCGGGACAGGCCTTAACTATGGCTACACCTTC.

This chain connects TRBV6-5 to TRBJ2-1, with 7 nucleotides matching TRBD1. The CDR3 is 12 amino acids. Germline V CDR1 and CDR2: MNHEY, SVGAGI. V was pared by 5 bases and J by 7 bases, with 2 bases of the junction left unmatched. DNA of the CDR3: TGTGCCAGCAGTCAACAGGGGAATGAGCAGTTCTTC. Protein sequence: CASSQQGNEQFF.

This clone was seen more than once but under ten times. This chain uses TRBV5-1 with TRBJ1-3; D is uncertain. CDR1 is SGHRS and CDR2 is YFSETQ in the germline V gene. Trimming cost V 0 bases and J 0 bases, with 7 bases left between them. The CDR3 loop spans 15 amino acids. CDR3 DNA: TGCGCCAGCAGCTTGGACAGATTCTCTGGAAACACCATATATTTT. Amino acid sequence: CASSLDRFSGNTIYF.

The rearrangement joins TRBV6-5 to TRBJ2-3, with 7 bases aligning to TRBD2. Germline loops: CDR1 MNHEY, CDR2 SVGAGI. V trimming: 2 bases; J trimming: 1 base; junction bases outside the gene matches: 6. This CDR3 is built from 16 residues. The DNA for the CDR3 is TGTGCCAGCAGTTACCCAGGACTAGGGGGCACAGATACGCAGTATTTT. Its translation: CASSYPGLGGTDTQYF.